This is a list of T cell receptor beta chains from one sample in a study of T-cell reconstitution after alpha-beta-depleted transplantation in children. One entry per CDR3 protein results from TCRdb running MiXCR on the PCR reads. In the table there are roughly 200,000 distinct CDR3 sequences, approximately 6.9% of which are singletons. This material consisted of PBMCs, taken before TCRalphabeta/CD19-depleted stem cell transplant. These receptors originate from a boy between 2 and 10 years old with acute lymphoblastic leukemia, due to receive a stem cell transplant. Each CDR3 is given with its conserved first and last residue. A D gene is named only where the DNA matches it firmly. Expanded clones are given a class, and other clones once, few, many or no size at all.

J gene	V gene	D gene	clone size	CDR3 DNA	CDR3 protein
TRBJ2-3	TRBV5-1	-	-	TGCGCCAGCAGCTTGGCCATAGGGACAGATACGCAGTATTTT	CASSLAIGTDTQYF
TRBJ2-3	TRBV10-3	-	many	TGTGCCATCGGGGGGGGCGCGAAGAGGACAGATACGCAGTATTTT	CAIGGGAKRTDTQYF
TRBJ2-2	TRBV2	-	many	TGTGCCAGCAGTGAACAGTCCCTTAACACCGGGGAGCTGTTTTTT	CASSEQSLNTGELFF
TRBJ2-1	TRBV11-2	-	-	TGTGCCCCCCCCCCTAATGAGCAGTTCTTC	CAPPPNEQFF
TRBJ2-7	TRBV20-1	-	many	TGCAGTGCTATTGATGCGGGACCCTACGAGCAGTACTTC	CSAIDAGPYEQYF
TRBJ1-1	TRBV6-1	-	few	TGTGCCAGCAGTGATAGGGGATCAGGGACTGAAGCTTTCTTT	CASSDRGSGTEAFF
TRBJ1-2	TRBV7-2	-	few	TGTGCCAGCAGCTTAGTACGGTTAGCTAACTATGGCTACACCTTC	CASSLVRLANYGYTF
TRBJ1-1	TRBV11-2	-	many	TGTGCCATTGCACGGAGAGGGCGGGGGAACACTGAAGCTTTCTTT	CAIARRGRGNTEAFF
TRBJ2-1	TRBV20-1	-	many	TGCAGCGCACACACACCCCTGGGCGGTAAATACAATGAGCAGTTCTTC	CSAHTPLGGKYNEQFF
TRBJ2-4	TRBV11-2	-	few	TGTGCCAGCAGCTTAGGTCCAGGGCGGGTGGCCAAAAACATTCAGTACTTC	CASSLGPGRVAKNIQYF
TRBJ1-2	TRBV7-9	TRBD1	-	TGTGCCAGCAGACCCGGGACAGGGGGTTACACCTTC	CASRPGTGGYTF
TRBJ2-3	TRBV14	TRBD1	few	TGTGCCAGCAGCACAAACAGGGGCGATACGCAGTATTTT	CASSTNRGDTQYF
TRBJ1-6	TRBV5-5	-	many	TGTGCCAGCAGCCGTGGGGGAACTTATAATTCACCCCTCCACTTT	CASSRGGTYNSPLHF
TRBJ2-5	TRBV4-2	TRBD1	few	TGTGCCAGCAGCCAGGGCTCGGACAGGGAACAAGAGACCCAGTACTTC	CASSQGSDREQETQYF
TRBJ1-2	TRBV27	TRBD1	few	TGTGCCAGCAGTTTCCGCCCGTCGGGACAGGGGGTATATGGCTACACCTTC	CASSFRPSGQGVYGYTF
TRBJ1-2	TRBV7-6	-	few	TGTGCCAGCAGCCCAGGGCAGAAAGACGACTATGGCTACACCTTC	CASSPGQKDDYGYTF
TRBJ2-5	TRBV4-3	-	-	TGCGCCAGCAGCCAATGGTTTCAAGAGACCCAGTACTTC	CASSQWFQETQYF
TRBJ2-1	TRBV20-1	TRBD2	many	TGCAGTGCTAGCAGGTCTCCTAGCGGAAATGAGCAGTTCTTC	CSASRSPSGNEQFF
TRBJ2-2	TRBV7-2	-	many	TGTGCCAGCAGCTCCGTCGAGGGCAGCTGGACCGGGGAGCTGTTTTTT	CASSSVEGSWTGELFF
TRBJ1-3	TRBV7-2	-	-	TGTGCCAGCAGCTTAGTCGACAGCCACTCTGGAAACACCATATATTTT	CASSLVDSHSGNTIYF
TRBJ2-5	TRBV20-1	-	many	TGCAGTCTCGGGGAGACCCAGTACTTC	CSLGETQYF
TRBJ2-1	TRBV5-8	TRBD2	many	TGTGCCAGCAGACCGACCGGGACTAGAATCTATGAGCAGTTCTTC	CASRPTGTRIYEQFF
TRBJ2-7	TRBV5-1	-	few	TGCGCCAGCAAAGGATCTAGCGCATTCGAGCAGTACTTC	CASKGSSAFEQYF
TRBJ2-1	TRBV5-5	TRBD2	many	TGTGCCAGCAGCGGAGTGGGGGGGTCCCATGAGCAGTTCTTC	CASSGVGGSHEQFF
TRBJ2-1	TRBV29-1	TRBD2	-	TGCAGCGTTGTTCGGACTAGCGGGAGGGCCTTCAATGAGCAGTTCTTC	CSVVRTSGRAFNEQFF
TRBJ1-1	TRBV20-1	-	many	TGCAGTGCCCTTCCGAACACTGAAGCTTTCTTT	CSALPNTEAFF
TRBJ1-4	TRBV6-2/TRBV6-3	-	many	TGTGCCAGCAGCCATCGGCCCCCAGCCCGCGGAAAACTGTTTTTT	CASSHRPPARGKLFF
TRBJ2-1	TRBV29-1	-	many	TGCAGCGTTGATGAGCAGTTCTTC	CSVDEQFF
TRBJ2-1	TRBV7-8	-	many	TGTGCCAGCAGCTTAGCGCGGGGTGAGCAGTTCTTC	CASSLARGEQFF
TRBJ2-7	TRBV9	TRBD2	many	TGTGCCAGCAGCGCATATAGCGGGGCCTCCTACGAGCAGTACTTC	CASSAYSGASYEQYF
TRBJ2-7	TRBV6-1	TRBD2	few	TGTGCCACGTCAGCGGGGACCCCCTACGAGCAGTACTTC	CATSAGTPYEQYF
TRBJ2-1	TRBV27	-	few	TGTGCCAGCAGCCCACAGGGTGGGGCATCCTACAATGAGCAGTTCTTC	CASSPQGGASYNEQFF
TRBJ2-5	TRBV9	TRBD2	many	TGTGCCAGCAGCGCCAAGCGGGGGGGATTCCAAGAGACCCAGTACTTC	CASSAKRGGFQETQYF
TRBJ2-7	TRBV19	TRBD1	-	TGTGCCAGTAGTCGAAAGGGGGCTTCCTACGAGCAGTACTTC	CASSRKGASYEQYF
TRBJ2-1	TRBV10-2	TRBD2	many	TGCGCCAGCAGTGCCCCGGGACTAGGAGGTGGTGAGCAGTTCTTC	CASSAPGLGGGEQFF
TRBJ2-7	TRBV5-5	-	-	TGTGCCAGCAGCTTTGAGGGGTTCTCCTACGAGCAGTACTTC	CASSFEGFSYEQYF
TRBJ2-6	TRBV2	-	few	TGTGCCAGCGATGCGGGTGTTGGGGCCAACGTCCTGACTTTC	CASDAGVGANVLTF